These 5 T cell receptor beta chains were sequenced from one sample in a study of blood T cells in healthy people across ages. PCR was performed a second time for about 7 to 11 cycles using a sample-barcoded 5' primer and a J-beta primer mix. TCRdb analysed the 5' RACE reads with MiXCR anew, one entry per CDR3 protein. The sample lists 1.5 million to 2 million distinct CDR3 sequences, about 35% occurring once. The sequenced sample was blood. These receptors all stem from a woman between 25 and 40 years old in good health.

This clonotype was seen more than once but under ten times. This CDR3 is CASSQDSESAEIFTEQFF. The CDR3 nucleotides are TGTGCCAGCAGCCAAGATAGTGAAAGCGCCGAAATCTTCACGGAGCAGTTCTTC. The chain links TRBV4-2 to TRBJ2-1; unclear D gene. Germline loops: CDR1 LGHNA, CDR2 YNFKEQ. V lost 0 bases, J lost 10 bases, and 25 bases lay in between. The CDR3 length is 18 residues.

This clonotype has a handful of counts. The chain uses TRBV2 and TRBJ1-1, with D unresolved. CDR3 length: 13 residues. Trimming removed 10 bases from V and 4 bases from J, with 16 bases in between. Looked up from germline, CDR1 is SNHLY and CDR2 is FYNNEI. This chain's CDR3 is CATPSTGSTEAFF. In DNA, the CDR3 is TGTGCCACCCCCTCCACCGGGAGCACTGAAGCTTTCTTT.

The genes are TRBV7-8 and TRBJ2-7; 10 bases agree with TRBD1. CDR1 SGHVS and CDR2 FQNEAQ come from the germline V gene. The CDR3 consists of 19 residues. Trimming cost V 6 bases and J 5 bases; bases outside gene matches: 22. The CDR3 sequence: CASRFSLGGGDRGFHEQYF. The CDR3 DNA sequence: TGTGCCAGCAGGTTTAGCCTAGGTGGAGGGGACAGGGGCTTCCACGAGCAGTACTTC.

This clonotype has just a few counts. V and J are TRBV12-3 or TRBV12-4 and TRBJ1-2; D ambiguous. The CDR3 runs 14 residues. Trimming pared 6 bases from V and 2 bases from J, leaving 13 bases between. CDR3 in amino acids: CASRKDRVNYGYTF. As DNA, the CDR3 is TGTGCCAGCAGAAAGGATAGGGTGAACTATGGCTACACCTTC.

The chain is built from TRBV11-2 and TRBJ2-5; no reliable D call. Trimming stripped 8 bases from V and 5 bases from J, with 18 bases between. CDR1 is SGHAT, CDR2 FQNNGV, per germline. This CDR3 is built from 14 residues. The CDR3 DNA reads TGTGCCAGCCAAACCCGACGACCTGAGGAGACCCAGTACTTC. It is translated as CASQTRRPEETQYF.